The 30 T cell receptor beta chains below come from one sample, sequenced in a study of shared clonotypes between healthy human individuals. The method was immunoSEQ multiplex PCR; TCRdb's version includes in-frame clones alone and lacks a portion of them. The top ten clones hold approximately 12% of a sample with around 500,000 clones, less than 80% of them seen once. Sequenced input: PBMCs. The receptors come from a woman between 35 and 50 years old in good health. Some clones in this sample may be carry-over from other donors' samples.

This chain joins TRBV7-3 and TRBJ2-3; D uncertain. The germline V gene encodes CDR1 SGHTA and CDR2 FQGTGA. Trimming cost V 0 bases and J 6 bases, with 7 bases left between them. CDR3 length: 13 amino acids. The CDR3 region is CASSLTLSDTQYF. CDR3 DNA sequence: TGTGCCAGCAGCTTAACGCTTAGCGATACGCAGTATTTT.

V is TRBV9 and J is TRBJ2-1; 8 nucleotides align to TRBD2. The germline gives CDR1 SGDLS, CDR2 YYNGEE. Germline trimming cut 3 bases from V and 13 bases from J; bases unmatched to any gene: 6. CDR3 size: 12 residues. The CDR3 protein is CASSGRAGGQFF. The CDR3 nucleotides are TGTGCCAGCAGCGGGAGGGCGGGGGGACAGTTCTTC.

The chain employs TRBV4-3 and TRBJ2-7; D might be TRBD1 or TRBD2, each matching 5 bases. The CDR3 covers 16 residues. Germline V gene lookup returns CDR1 LGHNA and CDR2 YSLEER. V was clipped by 4 bases and J by 0 bases, with 16 bases between them. The CDR3 is CASSPFYPGASYEQYF. As DNA, the CDR3 is TGCGCCAGCAGCCCGTTCTACCCCGGGGCCTCCTACGAGCAGTACTTC.

This rearrangement joins TRBV5-3 to TRBJ2-7; 9 bases map to TRBD1. TRBV5-3 has ORF status, its function being uncertain. The V gene end was trimmed by 0 bases and the J gene end by 7 bases; junction bases not matched to a gene: 20. This CDR3 spans 19 amino acids. CDR3 region: CARSLGYMPVNRGLGEQYF. The CDR3 DNA reads TGTGCCAGAAGCTTGGGGTACATGCCTGTAAACAGGGGGCTGGGGGAGCAGTACTTC.

The gene calls are TRBV7-2 and TRBJ2-7; 7 nucleotides agree with TRBD2. The germline CDR1 and CDR2 sequences are SGHTA and FQGNSA. This CDR3 comprises 14 residues. Trimming removed 3 bases from V and 6 bases from J; junction bases left unmatched: 8. The CDR3 reads CASSFAGDLTEQYF. CDR3 sequence (DNA): TGTGCCAGCAGCTTTGCGGGAGACCTGACCGAGCAGTACTTC.

The V and J genes are TRBV28 and TRBJ2-7; 9 bases line up with TRBD2. The CDR3 consists of 13 residues. V shed 6 bases and J 3 bases; nucleotides not matched to a gene: 3. Germline V gene data show CDR1 as MDHEN and CDR2 as SYDVKM. The CDR3 loop is CASRTSGLYEQYF. Here the CDR3 DNA reads TGTGCCAGCAGGACTAGCGGACTCTACGAGCAGTACTTC. The whole variable domain, remainder taken from reference TRBV28 and TRBJ2-7, is DVKVTQSSRYLVKRTGEKVFLECVQDMDHENMFWYRQDPGLGLRLIYFSYDVKMKEKGDIPEGYSVSREKKERFSLILESASTNQTSMYLCASRTSGLYEQYFGPGTRLTVT.

The chain is built from TRBV6-5 and TRBJ1-4; D not resolved. The germline V gene has CDR1 MNHEY and CDR2 SVGAGI. The ends were cut back, 2 bases at V and 0 bases at J, with 10 bases in the middle. The CDR3 extends over 16 amino acids. The chain's CDR3 is CASSYRLAATNEKLFF. The CDR3 DNA reads as TGTGCCAGCAGTTACAGATTAGCGGCAACTAATGAAAAACTGTTTTTT.

The chain is built from TRBV10-3 and TRBJ2-1, with 11 bases fitting TRBD2. CDR1 is ENHRY and CDR2 is SYGVKD in the germline V gene. The junction had 10 bases not matched to a gene; V was cut back by 8 bases and J by 7 bases. The CDR3 has 15 amino acids. The CDR3 bases are TGTGCCATCCGGAAGACTAGCGGGACGGAAAATGAGCAGTTCTTC. Its protein is CAIRKTSGTENEQFF.

The chain uses TRBV4-2 and TRBJ2-2; TRBD2 matches at 11 bases. Germline assignment: CDR1 LGHNA and CDR2 YNFKEQ. The CDR3 contains 17 residues. Losses at the gene ends were 0 bases for V and 5 bases for J; bases not matched to a gene: 5. CDR3 coding DNA: TGTGCCAGCAGCCAAGATCCCCTAGCGGGAGGTACCGGGGAGCTGTTTTTT. Its translation: CASSQDPLAGGTGELFF.

The J gene is TRBJ2-5, the V gene TRBV27; 10 bases are shared with TRBD1. Trimming at V came to 5 bases and at J to 5 bases, leaving 5 bases not matched to a gene. This CDR3 has 14 residues. Germline V gene lookup returns CDR1 MNHEY and CDR2 SMNVEV (reference sequence). The CDR3 DNA follows: TGTGCCAGCAGTAGGACAGGGGGTTGGGAGACCCAGTACTTC. Protein product: CASSRTGGWETQYF.

The CDR3 sequence is CASSWSLSTDTQYF. In nucleotides, the CDR3 is TGCGCCAGCAGCTGGTCCCTTAGCACAGATACGCAGTATTTT. J is TRBJ2-3 and V is TRBV5-1; D remains unclear. Germline CDR1 and CDR2: SGHRS and YFSETQ. There are 14 residues in the CDR3. The V end was cut by 3 bases, the J end by 0 bases, with 8 bases between.

The chain is built from TRBV29-1 and TRBJ2-5; 7 bases line up with TRBD1. The germline CDR1 and CDR2 sequences are SQVTM and ANQGSEA. This CDR3 contains 17 residues. V lost 7 bases to trimming and J lost 5 bases; unmatched junction nucleotides: 22. CDR3 in amino acids: CSAGDTGAVGVMETQYF. Written as DNA, the CDR3 is TGCAGCGCTGGGGATACAGGGGCAGTTGGGGTAATGGAGACCCAGTACTTC.

On this clone itself: The junction differs from germline at one of its ends, possibly a read error. The gene calls are TRBV4-1 and TRBJ1-1, with 7 bases identical to TRBD1. Looked up from germline, CDR1 is MGHRA and CDR2 is YSYEKL. This CDR3 comprises 15 residues. The CDR3 here is CASSYNRGWDTEASF. The DNA of the CDR3 is TGCGCCAGCAGCTACAACAGGGGTTGGGACACTGAAGCTTCCTTT.

This clone was recorded at least ten times. The chain links TRBV19 to TRBJ1-2, with TRBD1 matching 7 bases. Germline V CDR1 and CDR2: LNHDA, SQIVND (reference sequence). The V segment lost 7 bases and the J segment 8 bases; nucleotides outside the gene matches: 13. The CDR3 loop spans 14 amino acids. The DNA for the CDR3 is TGTGCCAGTAAAACCGACAGGGCGTTCTACGGCTACACCTTC. It encodes CASKTDRAFYGYTF.

This clone was counted at least ten times. The CDR3 DNA follows: TGTGCCAGCAGTGAAGAACAGAGTTACAATGAGCAGTTCTTC. Protein product: CASSEEQSYNEQFF. The V call is TRBV6-1, the J call TRBJ2-1; unclear D gene. The germline gives CDR1 MNHNS, CDR2 SASEGT. CDR3 size: 14 residues. V lost 1 base and J 4 bases, leaving 8 bases between the germline ends.

The rearrangement uses TRBV9 and TRBJ2-7; D gene uncertain. Per the germline V gene, CDR1 is SGDLS and CDR2 is YYNGEE. Trimming stripped 0 bases from V and 2 bases from J, with 9 bases between. The CDR3 length is 14 residues. In nucleotides, the CDR3 is TGTGCCAGCAGCGTAGGGGGTAGAACCTACGAGCAGTACTTC. It codes for CASSVGGRTYEQYF.

A single count supports this clone. The rearrangement joins TRBV25-1 to TRBJ2-5; the D is unclear. Germline V gene sequence: CDR1 MGHDK, CDR2 SYGVNS. The CDR3 sequence is 11 residues long. V was cut by 5 bases and J by 2 bases, with 3 bases left in between. The CDR3 loop reads CASSLQETQYF. The CDR3 bases are TGTGCCAGCAGTCTACAAGAGACCCAGTACTTC.

A word on this clone: The sample contains more than one DNA sequence encoding this CDR3. The rearrangement links TRBV7-9 to TRBJ1-1; no reliable D call. This CDR3 is built from 13 residues. Germline CDR1 and CDR2: SEHNR and FQNEAQ (reference sequence). Between the trimmed V and J ends, which lost 0 bases and 1 base, there was a span of 3 bases. The CDR3 is CASSLARNTEAFF. The CDR3 region has the DNA TGTGCCAGCAGCTTAGCTCGGAACACTGAAGCTTTCTTT.

The V and J genes are TRBV5-6 and TRBJ2-1; 13 nucleotides align to TRBD2. Trimming cost V 4 bases and J 8 bases; bases outside gene matches: 12. Germline V lookup: CDR1 SGHDT, CDR2 YYEEEE. The CDR3 is 17 amino acids. The CDR3 here is CASSRRSGLAGMDEQFF. In nucleotides, the CDR3 is TGTGCCAGCAGCCGTCGTTCGGGACTAGCGGGAATGGATGAGCAGTTCTTC. Full variable domain (remainder filled in from reference TRBV5-6 and TRBJ2-1): DAGVTQSPTHLIKTRGQQVTLRCSPKSGHDTVSWYQQALGQGPQFIFQYYEEEERQRGNFPDRFSGHQFPNYSSELNVNALLLGDSALYLCASSRRSGLAGMDEQFFGPGTRLTVL.

Many counts were recorded for this clone. Within the sample, other DNA sequences also encode this same CDR3. The genes are TRBV25-1 and TRBJ1-2; tentative D call: TRBD1 (6 bases). The germline V and J ends were trimmed by 6 bases and 6 bases, with 17 bases remaining between them. The length of the CDR3 is 14 residues. Germline V gene lookup returns CDR1 MGHDK and CDR2 SYGVNS. The CDR3 DNA reads TGTGCCAGCAGCCCCGACAGGCCTTGGGATGGCTACACCTTC. Translating gives CASSPDRPWDGYTF.

This rearrangement joins TRBV7-8 to TRBJ1-5, with D tentatively TRBD1 (5 bases). This CDR3 has 14 amino acids. Germline V gene lookup returns CDR1 SGHVS and CDR2 FQNEAQ. Deletions cut 5 bases from V and 2 bases from J, with 10 bases between. The CDR3: CASSRGGGNQPQHF. The CDR3 DNA reads as TGTGCCAGCAGCCGCGGGGGTGGCAATCAGCCCCAGCATTTT.

The chain couples TRBV5-1 to TRBJ1-2; the D is unclear. The CDR3 runs to 13 residues. CDR1 SGHRS and CDR2 YFSETQ come from the germline V gene. Trimming left V 1 base short and J 5 bases short, with 9 bases between. The CDR3 nucleotides read TGCGCCAGCAGCTTGAGTCAACTATATGGCTACACCTTC. It specifies CASSLSQLYGYTF.

The V call is TRBV7-6, the J call TRBJ2-1; D gene ambiguous. Trimming took off 3 bases at V and 4 bases at J, with 7 bases between the two ends. Germline V gene sequence: CDR1 SGHVS, CDR2 FNYEAQ. This CDR3 is built from 13 residues. The CDR3 sequence: CASSLGSYNEQFF. The CDR3 nucleotides read TGTGCCAGCAGCTTGGGGTCTTACAATGAGCAGTTCTTC.

This chain uses TRBV6-1 with TRBJ2-5; the match to TRBD1 covers 8 bases. V lost 8 bases to trimming and J lost 5 bases; unmatched junction nucleotides: 13. CDR3 length: 15 residues. The germline V gene has CDR1 MNHNS and CDR2 SASEGT. The DNA of the CDR3 is TGTGCCAGCCTTCGGACAGGGAGGTTATCGGAGACCCAGTACTTC. Translating it yields CASLRTGRLSETQYF.

The chain carries TRBV4-3 and TRBJ2-6; D remains ambiguous. Trimming removed 4 bases from V and 1 base from J, with 11 bases in between. The CDR3 is 16 residues long. Germline CDR1 and CDR2: LGHNA and YSLEER. The CDR3 DNA reads TGCGCCAGCAGCCCCCGGCAAGCATCTGGGGCCAACGTCCTGACTTTC. It encodes CASSPRQASGANVLTF.

The chain carries TRBV7-3 and TRBJ2-1; 9 bases fit TRBD2. The CDR3 is 16 amino acids. V lost 2 bases, J lost 5 bases, and 7 bases stayed unmatched. Germline V gene sequence: CDR1 SGHTA, CDR2 FQGTGA. CDR3 in DNA: TGTGCCAGCAGCTTATCCCCTAGCGGGGTAAACAATGAGCAGTTCTTC. Protein sequence: CASSLSPSGVNNEQFF.

The J gene is TRBJ2-1, the V gene TRBV2; 8 nucleotides match TRBD2. Germline CDR1 is SNHLY and CDR2 is FYNNEI. The trim removed 0 bases at V and 7 bases at J, leaving 5 bases unmatched. The CDR3 extends over 15 amino acids. Here the CDR3 DNA reads TGTGCCAGCAGTGAAGCCCTAGCGGGTAAAAATGAGCAGTTCTTC. Encoded protein: CASSEALAGKNEQFF.

The genes are TRBV7-2 and TRBJ2-2; possibly TRBD2 for D (6 bases). This CDR3 region has 16 residues. In germline, CDR1 is SGHTA, CDR2 FQGNSA. Trimming shortened V by 1 base and J by 5 bases, and 14 bases separated the two germline ends. CDR3 nucleotide sequence: TGTGCCAGCAGCTTAGGCACCGCGGGAAAGACCGGGGAGCTGTTTTTT. This sequence encodes CASSLGTAGKTGELFF.

The CDR3: CASSQEAVTVPSGGYEQYF. The DNA for the CDR3 is TGCGCCAGCAGCCAAGAGGCCGTGACAGTGCCTTCGGGGGGATACGAGCAGTACTTC. V usage is TRBV4-3 and J usage is TRBJ2-7; 7 bases match TRBD2. Germline loops: CDR1 LGHNA, CDR2 YSLEER. The CDR3 spans 19 residues. The J segment lost 4 bases and the V segment lost 0 bases, leaving 18 bases of the junction unmatched.

The J gene is TRBJ1-3, the V gene TRBV28; the D gene is possibly TRBD1 (5 bases). V lost 6 bases and J lost 2, with 20 bases in between. This CDR3 has 17 amino acids. Germline V gives CDR1 MDHEN, CDR2 SYDVKM. CDR3 amino acids: CASSLPGLAAAGNTIYF. The CDR3, as DNA: TGTGCCAGCAGCCTACCAGGGTTGGCCGCGGCTGGAAACACCATATATTTT. The variable domain in full, with the rest retrieved from reference TRBV28 and TRBJ1-3, is DVKVTQSSRYLVKRTGEKVFLECVQDMDHENMFWYRQDPGLGLRLIYFSYDVKMKEKGDIPEGYSVSREKKERFSLILESASTNQTSMYLCASSLPGLAAAGNTIYFGEGSWLTVV.